This is a list of T cell receptor beta chains from one sample in a study of blood T cell repertoires in COVID-19. Profiled with immunoSEQ multiplex PCR; TCRdb holds only in-frame clones, not every one. The sample holds about 220,000 clones, roughly 81% seen once. Input material: peripheral blood. All receptors come from a man aged 50-59 years who had recovered from COVID-19. CDR3s include the opening cysteine and the closing phenylalanine or tryptophan. The D gene is left open where the match is weak. Clone size is stated in some rows and not others, as once, few, many or a class when expanded.

CDR3 protein: CASSLQSPRAGKGNQPQHF
CDR3 DNA: TGTGCCAGCAGCCTACAAAGCCCCCGGGCAGGGAAGGGCAATCAGCCCCAGCATTTT
CDR3 length: 19
V gene: TRBV7-2
D gene: -
J gene: TRBJ1-5
clone size: few

CDR3 protein: CASSQDLYNEQFF
CDR3 DNA: TGTGCCAGCAGCCAAGATCTCTACAATGAGCAGTTCTTC
CDR3 length: 13
V gene: TRBV14
D gene: -
J gene: TRBJ2-1
clone size: -

CDR3 protein: CASSIVSGTGGAAEAFF
CDR3 DNA: TGTGCCAGTAGTATAGTCTCTGGGACAGGGGGCGCGGCTGAAGCTTTCTTT
CDR3 length: 17
V gene: TRBV19
D gene: TRBD1
J gene: TRBJ1-1
clone size: -

CDR3 protein: CATSRVGKEVTQHF
CDR3 DNA: TGTGCCACCAGCAGAGTAGGCAAGGAGGTGACCCAGCATTTT
CDR3 length: 14
V gene: TRBV15
D gene: -
J gene: TRBJ1-5
clone size: -

CDR3 protein: CASSLFGLSETQYF
CDR3 DNA: TGTGCCAGCAGTTTATTCGGTCTGTCGGAGACCCAGTACTTC
CDR3 length: 14
V gene: TRBV27
D gene: -
J gene: TRBJ2-5
clone size: -

CDR3 protein: CASRMTGSNQPQHF
CDR3 DNA: TGTGCCAGTAGGATGACAGGATCTAATCAGCCCCAGCATTTT
CDR3 length: 14
V gene: TRBV19
D gene: -
J gene: TRBJ1-5
clone size: few

CDR3 protein: CASSVGPTYEQYF
CDR3 DNA: TGTGCCAGCAGTGTGGGGCCTACCTACGAGCAGTACTTC
CDR3 length: 13
V gene: TRBV28
D gene: -
J gene: TRBJ2-7
clone size: -

CDR3 protein: CASSFDPSSYNEQFF
CDR3 DNA: TGTGCCAGCAGTTTCGACCCTAGCTCCTACAATGAGCAGTTCTTC
CDR3 length: 15
V gene: TRBV27
D gene: -
J gene: TRBJ2-1
clone size: -

CDR3 protein: CASSLGGFYGYTF
CDR3 DNA: TGTGCCAGCAGTTTGGGAGGGTTCTATGGCTACACCTTC
CDR3 length: 13
V gene: TRBV28
D gene: -
J gene: TRBJ1-2
clone size: -

CDR3 protein: CAWNLGQGSTDTQYF
CDR3 DNA: TGTGCCTGGAACCTCGGACAGGGGAGCACAGATACGCAGTATTTT
CDR3 length: 15
V gene: TRBV30
D gene: TRBD1
J gene: TRBJ2-3
clone size: -

CDR3 protein: CASRHPGDEQFF
CDR3 DNA: TGTGCCAGCAGACACCCAGGGGATGAGCAGTTCTTC
CDR3 length: 12
V gene: TRBV12-3/TRBV12-4
D gene: -
J gene: TRBJ2-1
clone size: few

CDR3 protein: CASSQDLGVREYEQYF
CDR3 DNA: TGTGCCAGCAGCCAAGATCTGGGCGTGCGGGAATACGAGCAGTACTTC
CDR3 length: 16
V gene: TRBV3-1/TRBV3-2
D gene: -
J gene: TRBJ2-7
clone size: -

CDR3 protein: CATTDSLSNQPQHF
CDR3 DNA: TGTGCCACCACGGACTCTCTTAGCAATCAGCCCCAGCATTTT
CDR3 length: 14
V gene: TRBV28
D gene: -
J gene: TRBJ1-5
clone size: -

CDR3 protein: CASNWLAEDNEQFF
CDR3 DNA: TGTGCCAGCAATTGGCTAGCGGAGGACAATGAGCAGTTCTTC
CDR3 length: 14
V gene: TRBV2
D gene: TRBD2
J gene: TRBJ2-1
clone size: -

CDR3 protein: CATSDPSRDSYNEQFF
CDR3 DNA: TGTGCCACCAGTGATCCCTCCCGGGACTCCTACAATGAGCAGTTCTTC
CDR3 length: 16
V gene: TRBV24-1
D gene: -
J gene: TRBJ2-1
clone size: few

CDR3 protein: CASSSRTSGRTIPLFF
CDR3 DNA: TGTGCCAGCAGTTCACGGACTAGCGGGAGGACGATCCCCCTGTTTTTT
CDR3 length: 16
V gene: TRBV28
D gene: TRBD2
J gene: TRBJ2-2
clone size: -